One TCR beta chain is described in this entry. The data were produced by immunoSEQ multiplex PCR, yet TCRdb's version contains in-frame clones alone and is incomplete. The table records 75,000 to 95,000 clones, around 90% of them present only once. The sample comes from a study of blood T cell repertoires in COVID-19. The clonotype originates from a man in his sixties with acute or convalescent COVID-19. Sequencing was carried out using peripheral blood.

The CDR3 sequence is CATSRVEGSYGYTF. The CDR3 nucleotides are TGTGCCACCAGCAGAGTGGAGGGGAGCTATGGCTACACCTTC. The chain is built from TRBV15 and TRBJ1-2, with a tentative D call TRBD1 (5 bases). Looked up from germline, CDR1 is LNHNV and CDR2 is YYDKDF (reference sequence). With 1 base removed from V and 4 bases from J, the gap between germline ends came to 10 bases. The CDR3 is made up of 14 amino acids. Filled out from reference TRBV15 and TRBJ1-2, the complete variable domain reads DAMVIQNPRYQVTQFGKPVTLSCSQTLNHNVMYWYQQKSSQAPKLLFHYYDKDFNNEADTPDNFQSRRPNTSFCFLDIRSPGLGDTAMYLCATSRVEGSYGYTFGSGTRLTVV.